The T cell receptor (beta chain) under discussion was sequenced for a study of blood T cell repertoires in COVID-19. The CDR3 extends over 13 amino acids. The ends were cut back, 3 bases at V and 8 bases at J, with 13 bases in the middle. Germline CDR1 and CDR2: ENHRY and SYGVKD. The method was immunoSEQ multiplex PCR; TCRdb's version includes in-frame clones alone and lacks a portion of them. The data hold around 120,000 clones, with about four fifths observed a single time. Specimen: peripheral blood. This TCR was recovered from a man aged 70-80 years with acute or convalescent COVID-19. This chain joins TRBV10-3 and TRBJ1-2; TRBD1 is a possible D gene (5 bases). For the CDR3, the DNA is TGTGCCATCAGTGAACAGGAAGGCGACGGCTACACCTTC. Residues: CAISEQEGDGYTF.